One sample yielded the 8 T cell receptor beta chains listed below, sequenced in a study of tumor-infiltrating lymphocytes in primary liver carcinoma. Starting material for RNA and DNA co-extraction consisted of about 17-32 mg of unsorted bulk tissue. Using a constant-region primer together with ProtoScript II reverse transcriptase, TCR beta cDNA was made from approximately 0.55 ug of total RNA. ARM-PCR was slightly modified, and three nested multiplex PCR rounds with it gave rise to the TCR beta libraries. Forward primers for TRBV1-TRBV30 and a C-beta reverse primer served the first two PCR rounds, at around 11 cycles each. A single record per CDR3 protein comes from TCRdb applying MiXCR to the multiplex PCR reads. Of 60,000 to 90,000 distinct CDR3 sequences detected, nearly 70% appear once; the ten largest clones hold 25% to 30%. The sequenced sample was liver tumor tissue from sampling region 4. Subset here: tumor region T4, right-lateral pole. All receptors derive from a man in his forties with primary liver carcinoma and hepatitis B virus infection.

A word on this clonotype: The junction departs from the called germline gene at one end, perhaps through a read error. The genes are TRBV10-2 and TRBJ2-3; no reliable D call. CDR3 length equals 14 residues. Germline V lookup: CDR1 WSHSY, CDR2 SAAADI. The CDR3 bases are TGCGCCAGTTCAGTCTTATCAGGCACAGCTACGCAGTATTTT. It is translated as CASSVLSGTATQYF.

In this sample, this clonotype turned up many times. V and J are TRBV5-4 and TRBJ1-2; 7 nucleotides agree with TRBD1. The CDR3 totals 14 residues. CDR1 SGHNT and CDR2 YYREEE come from the germline V gene (reference sequence). Trimming took 0 bases from V and 4 from J; bases not matched to a gene: 3. CDR3: CASSLEGGIYGYTF. CDR3 nucleotide sequence: TGTGCCAGCAGCTTGGAAGGGGGCATCTATGGCTACACCTTC.

This clonotype has more than one count but fewer than ten. The chain has TRBV20-1 and TRBJ2-5; the D gene is possibly TRBD2 (6 bases). The CDR3 runs 15 residues. From germline, CDR1 is DFQATT and CDR2 SNEGSKA (reference sequence). The V and J ends lost 6 bases and 5 bases respectively, with 22 bases between them. For the CDR3, the DNA is TGCAGTGCCCCCCTCGCGGGAAGACCGGGGGAGACCCAGTACTTC. Encoded protein: CSAPLAGRPGETQYF.

As regards this clonotype: A much larger clonotype is one base distant, so this may be a read error. The chain couples TRBV5-1 to TRBJ2-3; D ambiguous. Trimming pared 0 bases from V and 6 bases from J, leaving 8 bases between. The germline gives CDR1 SGHRS, CDR2 YFSETQ. CDR3 length: 13 amino acids. CDR3 loop: CASSLDIADTQYF. The CDR3, as DNA: TGCGCCAGCAGCTTGGATATTGCCGATACGCAGTATTTT.

On this clonotype itself: Since the CDR3 does not end with the conserved phenylalanine or tryptophan, this likely comes from a read error. The V and J genes are TRBV6-1 and TRBJ2-1; D not certain. This CDR3 has 13 residues. Germline CDR1 MNHNS, CDR2 SASEGT. This CDR3 is CVSLRPSYNEQFS. CDR3 nucleotides: TGTGTCAGTCTTAGGCCCTCGTACAATGAGCAGTTCTCC.

Regarding this clonotype: This is likely a read error, given that the CDR3 carries no conserved phenylalanine or tryptophan at its end. The CDR3: CASSHAKMYVADTQYL. The CDR3 nucleotides are TGCGCCAGCAGCCATGCCAAAATGTATGTGGCAGATACGCAGTATCTT. The J gene is TRBJ2-3, the V gene TRBV4-1, with unresolved D. CDR3 length equals 16 residues. CDR1 MGHRA and CDR2 YSYEKL come from the germline V gene. The V end was cut by 3 bases, the J end by 4 bases, with 17 bases between.

Regarding this clonotype: In this CDR3 the conserved last residue, phenylalanine or tryptophan, is missing, so a read error is likely. The chain has TRBV11-2 and TRBJ2-7; 9 bases map to TRBD1. J was trimmed by 7 bases and V by 5 bases; bases with no gene match: 18. CDR1 is SGHAT, CDR2 FQNNGV, per germline. The CDR3 is made up of 17 amino acids. The CDR3, as DNA: TGTGCCAGCAGCATCGACCCGCCGGGACAGGGAAGCAATGAGCAGTACCTC. Residues: CASSIDPPGQGSNEQYL.

Notes on this clonotype: Mismatch with germline at one junction end may stem from a read error. The chain couples TRBV11-2 to TRBJ2-1, with 8 bases aligning to TRBD2. The CDR3 has 16 amino acids. From germline, CDR1 is SGHAT and CDR2 FQNNGV. The CDR3 reads CVSSMDIGLAMGEQLF. As DNA, the CDR3 is TGTGTCAGCAGCATGGATATCGGACTAGCCATGGGTGAGCAGCTCTTT.